A single sample is the source of the 9 T cell receptor beta chains below, sequenced in a study of blood T cell repertoires in COVID-19. Data came from immunoSEQ multiplex PCR; TCRdb stores just in-frame clones and leaves some out. This sample has about 50,000 clones, with about 85% found just once. Source material: peripheral blood. These receptors were obtained from a man between 60 and 70 years old with acute or convalescent COVID-19.

The chain carries TRBV9 and TRBJ2-3; maybe TRBD2 (6 bases). This CDR3 spans 15 amino acids. The V end lost 4 bases, the J end lost 1 base, and 13 bases lay between the germline ends. Looked up from germline, CDR1 is SGDLS and CDR2 is YYNGEE. CDR3 nucleotides: TGTGCCAGCAGCCCCATAGCGGAGGGCACAGATACGCAGTATTTT. Its translation: CASSPIAEGTDTQYF.

CDR3: CASREREYYNSPLHF. In nucleotides, the CDR3 is TGTGCCAGCAGGGAGCGGGAATATTATAATTCACCCCTCCACTTT. V gene TRBV21-1 combines with J gene TRBJ1-6. TRBV21-1 is noted as a pseudogene. The CDR3 runs 15 residues.

This rearrangement joins TRBV30 to TRBJ2-1; TRBD2 might be the D (5 bases). V was trimmed by 5 bases and J by 8 bases, leaving 10 bases between them. The CDR3 is made up of 11 amino acids. CDR1 is GTSNPN and CDR2 is SVGIG in the germline V gene (reference sequence). The CDR3 protein is CAWGPGYEQFF. For the CDR3, the DNA is TGTGCCTGGGGGCCGGGGTATGAGCAGTTCTTC.

The CDR3 coding sequence is TGTGCCAGCAGCTTAGGCACCGGGGGGACCCCCTCTGGAAACACCATATATTTT. It specifies CASSLGTGGTPSGNTIYF. The chain joins TRBV11-2 to TRBJ1-3; D perhaps matches TRBD1 (5 bases). Germline loops: CDR1 SGHAT, CDR2 FQNNGV. The germline V and J ends were trimmed by 1 base and 0 bases, with 16 bases remaining between them. The CDR3 has 18 amino acids.

The rearrangement uses TRBV9 and TRBJ2-7; D perhaps matches TRBD1 (5 bases). In germline, CDR1 is SGDLS, CDR2 YYNGEE. The CDR3 has 13 residues. The V end lost 3 bases, the J end lost 5 bases, and 12 bases lay between the germline ends. The CDR3 DNA is TGTGCCAGCAGCGAGTCCCAGGGTAACGAGCAGTACTTC. It yields the protein CASSESQGNEQYF.

This clone was detected once. The chain recombines TRBV11-3 with TRBJ2-5, with D maybe TRBD1 (6 bases). From germline, CDR1 is SGHNT and CDR2 YENEEA. Trimming removed 1 base from V and 4 bases from J, with 7 bases in between. CDR3 size: 13 residues. The CDR3 DNA follows: TGTGCCAGCAGCTTAGGAGGGGGAGAGACCCAGTACTTC. It yields the protein CASSLGGGETQYF.

The chain joins TRBV5-1 to TRBJ2-1, with 15 bases lining up with TRBD2. In germline, CDR1 is SGHRS, CDR2 YFSETQ. V was pared by 5 bases and J by 9 bases, with 9 bases of the junction left unmatched. This CDR3 has 16 amino acids. The CDR3 DNA sequence: TGCGCCAGCAGTAACGGACTAGCGGGAGGGCCCGTTGAGCAGTTCTTC. Protein: CASSNGLAGGPVEQFF.

J is TRBJ1-2 and V is TRBV6-4; 8 bases map to TRBD1. The germline V gene encodes CDR1 MRHNA and CDR2 SNTAGT. V trimming: 3 bases; J trimming: 8 bases; junction bases outside the gene matches: 11. The CDR3 is 15 residues long. This CDR3 reads CASSDDPQGAEGYTF. The CDR3 DNA reads TGTGCCAGCAGTGATGACCCGCAGGGGGCGGAAGGCTACACCTTC.

The V gene is TRBV5-1, the J gene TRBJ2-4; 14 bases match TRBD2. V gave up 4 bases and J gave up 0 bases; unmatched junction bases: 3. CDR1 is SGHRS and CDR2 is YFSETQ in the germline V gene. This CDR3 is 17 amino acids long. The CDR3 is CASSPTSGRGAKNIQYF. The CDR3 DNA is TGCGCCAGCAGCCCGACTAGCGGGAGGGGAGCCAAAAACATTCAGTACTTC.